The 4 T cell receptor beta chains in this list originate from one sample, sequenced in a study of blood T cell repertoires in COVID-19. The table came from immunoSEQ multiplex PCR; TCRdb's copy has only in-frame clones and leaves some out. Altogether around 50,000 clones are present, 88% being singletons, with the ten largest covering about 10%. Sequenced material: peripheral blood. Receptors originate from a man aged 50 to 59 with active COVID-19.

This chain joins TRBV6-5 and TRBJ2-3; tentatively, D is TRBD2 (5 bases). This CDR3 contains 13 residues. CDR1 and CDR2 from the germline V gene are MNHEY and SVGAGI. V was shortened by 5 bases and J by 3 bases, with 9 bases between the two germline ends. The DNA of the CDR3 is TGTGCCAGCAGTCCCGAGGGTACAGATACGCAGTATTTT. Translated: CASSPEGTDTQYF.

CDR3 protein: CASSWGLDTDTQYF. CDR3 nucleotide sequence: TGTGCCAGCAGCTGGGGCTTGGACACAGATACGCAGTATTTT. The chain has TRBV5-4 and TRBJ2-3; a weak D match, TRBD1 (5 bases). V lost 3 bases, J lost 2 bases, and 10 bases lay in between. The CDR3 runs 14 residues. Germline V gene lookup returns CDR1 SGHNT and CDR2 YYREEE (reference sequence).

The chain links TRBV30 to TRBJ1-1, with D perhaps TRBD1 (6 bases). V lost 5 bases and J lost 6, with 16 bases in between. This CDR3 comprises 13 residues. Germline CDR1 is GTSNPN and CDR2 is SVGIG (reference sequence). The DNA for the CDR3 is TGTGCCTGGGCCTCTCAGGGGTGGGCTGAAGCTTTCTTT. Residues: CAWASQGWAEAFF.

The rearrangement links TRBV30 to TRBJ2-3, with 11 bases aligning to TRBD2. V was clipped by 1 base and J by 1 base; unmatched bases: 4. The CDR3 runs 16 residues. The germline CDR1 and CDR2 sequences are GTSNPN and SVGIG (reference sequence). The CDR3 loop reads CAWSALTSGGTDTQYF. The CDR3 coding sequence is TGTGCCTGGAGTGCCCTGACTAGCGGGGGCACAGATACGCAGTATTTT. Combining the CDR3 with reference TRBV30 and TRBJ2-3 gives the whole variable domain SQTIHQWPATLVQPVGSPLSLECTVEGTSNPNLYWYRQAAGRGLQLLFYSVGIGQISSEVPQNLSASRPQDRQFILSSKKLLLSDSGFYLCAWSALTSGGTDTQYFGPGTRLTVL.